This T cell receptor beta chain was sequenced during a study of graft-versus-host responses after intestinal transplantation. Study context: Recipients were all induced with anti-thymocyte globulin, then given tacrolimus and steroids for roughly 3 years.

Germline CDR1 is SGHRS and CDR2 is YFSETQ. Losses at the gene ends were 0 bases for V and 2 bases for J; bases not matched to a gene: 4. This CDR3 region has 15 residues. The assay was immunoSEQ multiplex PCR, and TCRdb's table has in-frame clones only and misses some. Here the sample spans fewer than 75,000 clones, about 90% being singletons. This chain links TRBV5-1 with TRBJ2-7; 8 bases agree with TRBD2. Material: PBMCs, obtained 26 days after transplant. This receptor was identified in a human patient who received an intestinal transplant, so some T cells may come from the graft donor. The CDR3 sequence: CASSLGREGTYEQYF. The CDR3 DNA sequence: TGCGCCAGCAGCTTGGGCCGGGAGGGGACCTACGAGCAGTACTTC.